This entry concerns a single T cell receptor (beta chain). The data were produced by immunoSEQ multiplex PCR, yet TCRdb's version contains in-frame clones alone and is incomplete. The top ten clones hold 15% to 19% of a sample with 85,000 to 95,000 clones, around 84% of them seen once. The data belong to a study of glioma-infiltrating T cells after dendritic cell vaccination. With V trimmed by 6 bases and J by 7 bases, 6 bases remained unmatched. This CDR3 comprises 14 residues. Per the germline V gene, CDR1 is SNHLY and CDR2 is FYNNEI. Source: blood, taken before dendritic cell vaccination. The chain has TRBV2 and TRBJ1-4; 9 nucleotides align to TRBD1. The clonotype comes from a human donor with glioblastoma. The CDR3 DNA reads TGTGCCAGCAGGACAGGGGGTGCGGTTGAAAAACTGTTTTTT. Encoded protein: CASRTGGAVEKLFF.